Listed below are T cell receptor beta chains from one sample, sequenced in a study of T cell responses to AZD1222 COVID-19 vaccine. Profiled with immunoSEQ multiplex PCR; TCRdb holds only in-frame clones, not every one. The sample has about 60,000 clones, around nine tenths seen once. The specimen comprised peripheral blood, sampled 28 days after the second dose of the MenACWY control vaccine. These receptors were taken from an adult who received the MenACWY meningococcal vaccine as a control. The conserved cysteine and the conserved F or W are not part of the CDR3 here. The order of the fields is CDR3 protein, V gene, J gene, CDR3 length.

CDR3 protein: ASSLAQWQPQH
V gene: TRBV7-9
J gene: TRBJ1-5
CDR3 length: 11

CDR3 protein: ASSKAPDRDTEAF
V gene: TRBV21-1
J gene: TRBJ1-1
CDR3 length: 13

CDR3 protein: ASSLLGQGLYEQY
V gene: TRBV5-6
J gene: TRBJ2-7
CDR3 length: 13

CDR3 protein: ASSFQSRDSPLH
V gene: TRBV13
J gene: TRBJ1-6
CDR3 length: 12

CDR3 protein: ASGFGLRDTEAF
V gene: TRBV12-5
J gene: TRBJ1-1
CDR3 length: 12

CDR3 protein: ASSYGSAGSYEQY
V gene: TRBV6-5
J gene: TRBJ2-7
CDR3 length: 13

CDR3 protein: ASSSTGGVTDTQY
V gene: TRBV7-6
J gene: TRBJ2-3
CDR3 length: 13

CDR3 protein: ASSRGDPLTPRYNEQF
V gene: TRBV7-2
J gene: TRBJ2-1
CDR3 length: 16

CDR3 protein: ASSSVGTSFYEQY
V gene: TRBV11-2
J gene: TRBJ2-7
CDR3 length: 13

CDR3 protein: ASSLGGAGANVLT
V gene: TRBV7-2
J gene: TRBJ2-6
CDR3 length: 13

CDR3 protein: ASSQDIVSSREQY
V gene: TRBV3-1/TRBV3-2
J gene: TRBJ2-7
CDR3 length: 13

CDR3 protein: ASSGYNEQF
V gene: TRBV2
J gene: TRBJ2-1
CDR3 length: 9

CDR3 protein: ASTLGPNYGYT
V gene: TRBV6-6
J gene: TRBJ1-2
CDR3 length: 11

CDR3 protein: ASSMGLAGVFNTGELF
V gene: TRBV19
J gene: TRBJ2-2
CDR3 length: 16

CDR3 protein: ASSVGGDGTGELF
V gene: TRBV9
J gene: TRBJ2-2
CDR3 length: 13

CDR3 protein: ATRPSGAVADEQF
V gene: TRBV24-1
J gene: TRBJ2-1
CDR3 length: 13

CDR3 protein: ASSQGTVWEQY
V gene: TRBV5-1
J gene: TRBJ2-7
CDR3 length: 11

CDR3 protein: ASSLYEGSGYT
V gene: TRBV7-6
J gene: TRBJ1-2
CDR3 length: 11

CDR3 protein: ASSYGYGGEKLF
V gene: TRBV27
J gene: TRBJ1-4
CDR3 length: 12